The clone carrying this T cell receptor (beta chain) came up a few times. The sample originates from a study of T cell repertoires in ileal Crohn's disease. About the research overall: Patients had a median roughly 8-year disease duration, and roughly 32% were active smokers.

Per sample, roughly 0.5 micrograms of biopsy DNA were TCRB immunosequenced. Method: immunoSEQ multiplex PCR; TCRdb's copy keeps in-frame clones and lacks some. The data show over 9,000 clones, 76% seen once. Germline trimming cut 5 bases from V and 7 bases from J; bases unmatched to any gene: 17. From germline, CDR1 is SEHNR and CDR2 FQNEAQ (reference sequence). This CDR3 contains 16 residues. The TCR comes from an adult with Crohn's disease. The source material was ileal tissue. J is TRBJ2-7 and V is TRBV7-9; 7 bases match TRBD2. The DNA for the CDR3 is TGTGCCAGCAGCCTCAAAACGGGGCGGGGGTCGGGGGAGCAGTACTTC. Its protein is CASSLKTGRGSGEQYF.